This TCR beta chain was retrieved from a study of T cells in localized non-small cell lung cancer. Broader study findings: In adjacent lung appeared a median around 57 of the top 100 tumor clones. Since sequencing was restricted to only one region of the tumor, intratumor heterogeneity remains a possibility.

With respect to this clone: Its target is not known.

V lost 7 bases to trimming and J lost 4 bases; unmatched junction nucleotides: 6. The CDR3 runs to 13 residues. Germline values: CDR1 MDHEN, CDR2 SYDVKM. Clones were read by immunoSEQ multiplex PCR, and TCRdb kept only the in-frame ones, dropping some. The sample lists 90,000 or so clones; over 80% were seen once. The TCR comes from a man between 40 and 70 years old with stage I squamous cell lung carcinoma. V is TRBV28 and J is TRBJ2-7, with 8 nucleotides matching TRBD1. Specimen: peripheral blood, collected before any cancer treatment. The CDR3 DNA reads TGTGCCAGCAAGCTGACAGGGGTATACGAGCAGTACTTC. It codes for CASKLTGVYEQYF.